The next 8 T cell receptor beta chains were all read from a single sample in a study of T cell responses to AZD1222 COVID-19 vaccine. The method was immunoSEQ multiplex PCR; TCRdb's version includes in-frame clones alone and lacks a portion of them. The sample has 72,000 or so clones, around 89% seen once. The specimen comprised peripheral blood, sampled 28 days after the second AZD1222 dose. Receptors were obtained from an adult who received the AZD1222 COVID-19 vaccine.

The chain employs TRBV20-1 and TRBJ2-1; D is undetermined. In germline, CDR1 is DFQATT, CDR2 SNEGSKA (reference sequence). The V end lost 3 bases, the J end lost 1 base, and 10 bases lay between the germline ends. The CDR3 has 14 residues. The CDR3 DNA is TGCAGTGCTAGTCGCGGTCGTTCCTACAATGAGCAGTTCTTC. Residues: CSASRGRSYNEQFF.

This clone came up once. The V and J genes are TRBV6-5 and TRBJ2-7; D may be TRBD1 (6 bases). V lost 11 bases to trimming and J lost 1 base, with 18 bases between them. Germline assignment: CDR1 MNHEY and CDR2 SVGAGI. CDR3 length: 14 amino acids. This CDR3 reads CASAPGHQSYEQYF. The CDR3 bases are TGTGCCTCCGCCCCGGGACACCAATCCTACGAGCAGTACTTC.

This clone was seen just once. The chain has TRBV18 and TRBJ1-1; TRBD1 aligns across 7 bases. Trimming at V came to 1 base and at J to 7 bases, leaving 6 bases not matched to a gene. Germline assignment: CDR1 KGHSH and CDR2 LQKENI. The CDR3 spans 14 residues. CDR3 sequence reads: CASSPRGQPSEAFF. CDR3 DNA: TGTGCCAGCTCACCACGGGGACAGCCCAGTGAAGCTTTCTTT. Together with reference TRBV18 and TRBJ1-1, the CDR3 gives the full variable domain: NAGVMQNPRHLVRRRGQEARLRCSPMKGHSHVYWYRQLPEEGLKFMVYLQKENIIDESGMPKERFSAEFPKEGPSILRIQQVVRGDSAAYFCASSPRGQPSEAFFGQGTRLTVV.

This clone has only one observation. The chain links TRBV5-1 to TRBJ2-7; D call uncertain. Between the trimmed V and J ends, which lost 4 bases and 3 bases, there was a span of 14 bases. CDR1 and CDR2 (germline): SGHRS, YFSETQ. CDR3 length: 14 residues. This CDR3 reads CASSQRMGGYEQYF. The CDR3 nucleotides are TGCGCCAGCAGCCAGAGGATGGGTGGCTACGAGCAGTACTTC.

The chain uses TRBV5-4 and TRBJ2-1; D possibly uses TRBD1 or TRBD2 (5 bases each). V was clipped by 4 bases and J by 3 bases, with 17 bases between them. Germline loops: CDR1 SGHNT, CDR2 YYREEE (reference sequence). This CDR3 spans 16 amino acids. The CDR3: CASSPSGTLYYNEQFF. The CDR3 region has the DNA TGTGCCAGCAGCCCTTCAGGGACCCTCTACTACAATGAGCAGTTCTTC.

The chain links TRBV7-9 to TRBJ2-2; D perhaps matches TRBD2 (5 bases). V was trimmed by 4 bases and J by 0 bases, leaving 15 bases between them. CDR1 is SEHNR and CDR2 is FQNEAQ in the germline V gene (reference sequence). The CDR3 is 17 residues long. The CDR3 spells CASSWALAYSNTGELFF. For the CDR3, the DNA is TGTGCCAGCAGCTGGGCTTTAGCGTACTCGAACACCGGGGAGCTGTTTTTT.

The chain employs TRBV12-3 or TRBV12-4 and TRBJ1-1; D may be TRBD1 (6 bases). V was trimmed by 6 bases and J by 4 bases, leaving 12 bases between them. CDR3 length: 13 amino acids. CDR3: CASRMGGGTEAFF. DNA for the CDR3: TGTGCCAGCAGGATGGGGGGCGGCACTGAAGCTTTCTTT.

The chain combines TRBV6-1 with TRBJ1-5; D ambiguous. CDR1 MNHNS and CDR2 SASEGT come from the germline V gene. The V gene lost 2 bases and the J gene lost 0 bases, with 5 bases spanning the gap. CDR3 size: 14 residues. As DNA, the CDR3 is TGTGCCAGCAGTGAATATCGTAGCAATCAGCCCCAGCATTTT. It translates to CASSEYRSNQPQHF.